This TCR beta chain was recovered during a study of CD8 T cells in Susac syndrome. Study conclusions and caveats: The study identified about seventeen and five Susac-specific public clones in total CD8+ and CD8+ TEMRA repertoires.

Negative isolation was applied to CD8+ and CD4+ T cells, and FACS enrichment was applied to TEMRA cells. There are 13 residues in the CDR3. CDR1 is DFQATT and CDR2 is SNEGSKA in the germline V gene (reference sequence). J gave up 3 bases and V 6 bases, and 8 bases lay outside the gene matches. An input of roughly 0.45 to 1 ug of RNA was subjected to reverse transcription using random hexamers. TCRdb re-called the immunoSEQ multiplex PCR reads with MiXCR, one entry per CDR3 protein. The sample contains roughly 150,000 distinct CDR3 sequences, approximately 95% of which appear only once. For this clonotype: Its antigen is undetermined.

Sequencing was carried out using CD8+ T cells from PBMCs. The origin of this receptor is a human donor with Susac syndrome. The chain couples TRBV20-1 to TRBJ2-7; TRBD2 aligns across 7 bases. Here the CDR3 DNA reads TGCAGTGCATCCAAGCGGGACCACTACGAGCAGTACTTC. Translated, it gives CSASKRDHYEQYF.